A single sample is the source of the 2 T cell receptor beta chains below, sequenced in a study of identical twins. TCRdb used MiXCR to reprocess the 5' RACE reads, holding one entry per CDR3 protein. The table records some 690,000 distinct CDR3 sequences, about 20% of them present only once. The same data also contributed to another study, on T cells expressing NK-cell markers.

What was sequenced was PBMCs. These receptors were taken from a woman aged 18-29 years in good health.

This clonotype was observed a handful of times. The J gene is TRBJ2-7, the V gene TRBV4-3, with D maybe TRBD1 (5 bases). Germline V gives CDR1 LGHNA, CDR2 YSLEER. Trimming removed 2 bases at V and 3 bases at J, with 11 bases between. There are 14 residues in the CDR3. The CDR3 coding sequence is TGCGCCAGCAGCCAAACGGCAGGGAACTACGAGCAGTACTTC. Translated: CASSQTAGNYEQYF.

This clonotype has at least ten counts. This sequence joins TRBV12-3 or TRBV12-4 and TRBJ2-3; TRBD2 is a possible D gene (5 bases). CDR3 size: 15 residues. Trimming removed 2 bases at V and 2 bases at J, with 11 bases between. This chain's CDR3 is CASSLRRRPTDTQYF. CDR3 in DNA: TGTGCCAGCAGTTTAAGGCGGAGGCCCACAGATACGCAGTATTTT.